Below, one TCR beta chain is given with its context. It lacks a known antigen. Per-base quality was not reported, and no clone a single base away is much larger than it. RNA was isolated from bulk unsorted tissue, and RNA quality was assessed with a NanoDrop ND-1000 and an Agilent 2100. All donors had newly diagnosed lung cancer, had not received prior chemotherapy, and were admitted for thoracic surgery in China between August and November 2014. Anyone who had undergone radiotherapy or chemotherapy before, or who had another cancer at the same time, was left out of the study. Surgical tissue pieces of about 1-2 cm3 were preserved in RNAlater solution and stored at -80 °C until use. This entry belongs to a study of tumor and adjacent non-tumor tissue in lung cancer (dated by TCRdb to between 2017 and 2018). Describing the broader study: By cancer type, the cohort comprised eleven to twelve adenocarcinoma patients, 2 squamous cell carcinoma patients and 1 small cell lung cancer patient. Ages among the roughly 15 patients ranged from about 31 to 80 years, there were around ten men and 5 women, and disease was at TNM stage I to III. For each patient, one tumor sample and one normal lung sample were taken, giving approximately 30 paired specimens that underwent TCRbeta CDR3 sequencing. Sequencing produced 100 million to 150 million productive TCRbeta reads in total, an average of about 4.2 million reads per sample. Bulk TCRbeta repertoires were compared between lung tumor tissue and matched distant non-tumor lung tissue obtained from over 13 lung cancer patients. What the authors observed across the whole study: TCR diversity was significantly higher in younger patients, and greater tumor TCR diversity was associated with shorter overall survival and shorter disease-free survival. The top 100 clones made up a significantly larger cumulative share of the repertoire in normal lung than in tumor tissue. Tumor tissue showed significantly higher TCR diversity (inverse Simpson) than normal lung tissue, at roughly 430 vs 170 (P = 0.0075, Mann-Whitney U test). Neither the sequencing platform nor unique molecular identifiers are named or mentioned anywhere in the methods. With only approximately 15 patients in the cohort, the authors noted that larger samples and more detailed clinical data are needed. Peripheral blood was not sequenced, so blood TCRbeta repertoires were not examined in the lung cancer patients of the study.

V drops 1 base and J drops 0 bases, leaving 11 bases in between. Reading the germline V gene gives CDR1 SGHDT and CDR2 YYEEEE. The CDR3 measures 17 amino acids from cysteine to phenylalanine. Only CDR3 DNA is held: 51 bases, read in frame from base 1. Receptors were amplified or captured by multiplex PCR. Reads for this sample came from an Illumina HiSeq 2500. TCRbeta libraries were constructed through three rounds of nested PCR with primers (Table S4) according to protocols modified from ARM-PCR. PCR products of 200-500 bp were gel-excised and purified with the QIAquick gel extraction kit before sequencing. In the original analysis: Trimmomatic was used to clean the reads, FLASH merged the cleaned reads into complete CDR3 sequences, and MiTCR assigned the sequences to V(D)J germline segments. Clonal diversity was computed as the inverse Simpson's index with VDJtools. In-frame sequences lacking a premature stop codon were counted as productive reads. The public reads were quality trimmed at Q25 with fastp and then assembled into clones with MiXCR by TCRdb, keeping productive beta chains. When rows share a CDR3 protein, they turn into one entry using the most common DNA and genes. TCRdb, rather than the study authors, made the V and J calls. This sample has about 200,000 distinct CDR3 sequences in its table, and 71% of those were observed once. Of the sample, about 25% falls within the top ten clones.

The TCR was taken from a man aged 60 to 75 with non-small cell lung cancer. The sequence links TRBV5-6 to TRBJ2-6; the D gene lacks a confident call. The sequenced material came from lung tumor tissue. The CDR3 corresponds to CASSLPQTLSGANVLTF. The DNA is as follows: TGTGCCAGCAGCTTGCCACAGACACTCTCTGGGGCCAACGTCCTGACTTTC. With the rest looked up from the reference TRBV5-6 and TRBJ2-6 genes rather than sequenced, the full variable domain is DAGVTQSPTHLIKTRGQQVTLRCSPKSGHDTVSWYQQALGQGPQFIFQYYEEEERQRGNFPDRFSGHQFPNYSSELNVNALLLGDSALYLCASSLPQTLSGANVLTFGAGSRLTVL.